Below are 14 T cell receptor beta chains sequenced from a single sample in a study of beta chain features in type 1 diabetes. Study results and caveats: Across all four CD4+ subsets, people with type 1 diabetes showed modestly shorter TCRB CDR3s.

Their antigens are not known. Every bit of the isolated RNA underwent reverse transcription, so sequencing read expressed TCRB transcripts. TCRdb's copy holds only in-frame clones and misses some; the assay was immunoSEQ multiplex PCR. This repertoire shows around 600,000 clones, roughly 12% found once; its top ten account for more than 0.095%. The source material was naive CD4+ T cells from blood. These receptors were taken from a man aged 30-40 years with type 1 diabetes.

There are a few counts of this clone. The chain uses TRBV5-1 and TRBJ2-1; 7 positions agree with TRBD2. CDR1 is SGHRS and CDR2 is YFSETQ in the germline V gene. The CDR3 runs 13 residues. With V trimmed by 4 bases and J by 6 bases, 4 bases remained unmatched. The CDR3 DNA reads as TGCGCCAGCAGCGTGGGACTACGCAATGAGCAGTTCTTC. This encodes CASSVGLRNEQFF.

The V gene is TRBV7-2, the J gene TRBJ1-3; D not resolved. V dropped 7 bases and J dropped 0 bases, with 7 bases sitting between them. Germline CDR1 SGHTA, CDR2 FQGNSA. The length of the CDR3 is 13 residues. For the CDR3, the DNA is TGTGCCAGCACCCTGAGCTCTGGAAACACCATATATTTT. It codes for CASTLSSGNTIYF.

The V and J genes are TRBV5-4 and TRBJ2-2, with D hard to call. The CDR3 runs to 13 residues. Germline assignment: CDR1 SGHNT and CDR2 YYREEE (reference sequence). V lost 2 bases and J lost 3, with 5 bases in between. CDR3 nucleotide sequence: TGTGCCAGCAGCTTACAGTACACCGGGGAGCTGTTTTTT. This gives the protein CASSLQYTGELFF.

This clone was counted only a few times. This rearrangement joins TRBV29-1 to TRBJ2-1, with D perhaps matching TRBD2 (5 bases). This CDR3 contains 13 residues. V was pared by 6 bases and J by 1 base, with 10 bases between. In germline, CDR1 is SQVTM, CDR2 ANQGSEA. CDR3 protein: CSVRPGSYNEQFF. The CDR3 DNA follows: TGCAGCGTCCGTCCGGGATCCTACAATGAGCAGTTCTTC.

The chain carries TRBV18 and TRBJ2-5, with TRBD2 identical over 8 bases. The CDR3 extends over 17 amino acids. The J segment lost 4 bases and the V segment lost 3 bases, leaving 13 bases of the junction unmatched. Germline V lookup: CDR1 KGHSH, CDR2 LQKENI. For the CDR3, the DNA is TGTGCCAGCTCACCGCGTTTAACTAGCGGCCAACGAGAGACCCAGTACTTC. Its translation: CASSPRLTSGQRETQYF. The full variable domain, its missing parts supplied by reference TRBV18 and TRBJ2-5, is NAGVMQNPRHLVRRRGQEARLRCSPMKGHSHVYWYRQLPEEGLKFMVYLQKENIIDESGMPKERFSAEFPKEGPSILRIQQVVRGDSAAYFCASSPRLTSGQRETQYFGPGTRLLVL.

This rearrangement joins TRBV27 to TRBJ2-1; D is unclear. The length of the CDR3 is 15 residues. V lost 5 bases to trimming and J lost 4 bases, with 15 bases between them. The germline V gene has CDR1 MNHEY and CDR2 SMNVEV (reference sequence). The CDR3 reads CASSPTDFPYNEQFF. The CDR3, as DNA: TGTGCCAGCAGTCCTACAGATTTCCCTTACAATGAGCAGTTCTTC.

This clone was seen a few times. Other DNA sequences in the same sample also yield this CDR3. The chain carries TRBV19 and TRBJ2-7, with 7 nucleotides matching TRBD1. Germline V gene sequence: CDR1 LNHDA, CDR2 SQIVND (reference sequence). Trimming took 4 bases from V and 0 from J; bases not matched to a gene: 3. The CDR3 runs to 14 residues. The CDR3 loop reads CASSRDRVSYEQYF. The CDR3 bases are TGTGCCAGTAGTAGAGACAGGGTCTCCTACGAGCAGTACTTC.

The CDR3 nucleotides are TGTGCCAGCAGCTTGCGGGGGACACCTGGCTACACCTTC. Translated, it gives CASSLRGTPGYTF. This chain links TRBV5-8 with TRBJ1-2; weak D call: TRBD1 (6 bases). Germline assignment: CDR1 SGHTS and CDR2 YDEGEE. Trimming removed 1 base at V and 7 bases at J, with 11 bases between. There are 13 residues in the CDR3.

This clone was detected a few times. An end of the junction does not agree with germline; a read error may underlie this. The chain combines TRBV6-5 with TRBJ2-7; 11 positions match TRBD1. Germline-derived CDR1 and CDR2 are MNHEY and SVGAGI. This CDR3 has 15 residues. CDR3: CASSYVGTGGYEQYF. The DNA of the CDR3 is TGTGCCAGTAGTTACGTGGGGACAGGGGGATACGAGCAGTACTTC.

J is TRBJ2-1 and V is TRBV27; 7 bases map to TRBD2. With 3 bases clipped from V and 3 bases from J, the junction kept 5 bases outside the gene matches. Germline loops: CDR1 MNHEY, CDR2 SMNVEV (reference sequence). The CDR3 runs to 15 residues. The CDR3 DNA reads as TGTGCCAGCAGTTTCGGAGCGGGGAGCTACAATGAGCAGTTCTTC. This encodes CASSFGAGSYNEQFF.

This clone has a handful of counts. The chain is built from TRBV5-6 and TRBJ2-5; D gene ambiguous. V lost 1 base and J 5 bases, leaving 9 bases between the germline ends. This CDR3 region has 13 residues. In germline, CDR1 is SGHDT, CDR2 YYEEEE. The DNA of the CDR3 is TGTGCCAGCAGCTTGTCATCTGGGGAGACCCAGTACTTC. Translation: CASSLSSGETQYF.

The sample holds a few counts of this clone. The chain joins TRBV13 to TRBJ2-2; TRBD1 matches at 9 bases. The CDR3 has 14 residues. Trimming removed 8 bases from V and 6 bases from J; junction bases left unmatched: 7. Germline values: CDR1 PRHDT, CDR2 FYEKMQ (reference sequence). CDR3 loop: CASPRTGEPGELFF. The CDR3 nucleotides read TGTGCCAGCCCGAGGACAGGGGAGCCCGGGGAGCTGTTTTTT.

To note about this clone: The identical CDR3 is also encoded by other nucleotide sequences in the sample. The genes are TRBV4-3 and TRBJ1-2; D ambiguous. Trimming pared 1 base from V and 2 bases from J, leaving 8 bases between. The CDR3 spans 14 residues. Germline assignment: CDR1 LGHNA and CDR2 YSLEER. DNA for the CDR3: TGCGCCAGCAGCCAAGTGGGCGGGAACTATGGCTACACCTTC. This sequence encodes CASSQVGGNYGYTF.

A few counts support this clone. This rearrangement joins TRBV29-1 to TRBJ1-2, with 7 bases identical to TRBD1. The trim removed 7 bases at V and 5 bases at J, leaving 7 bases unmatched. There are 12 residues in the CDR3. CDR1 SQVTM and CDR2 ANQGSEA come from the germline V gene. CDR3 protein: CSARDSGYGYTF. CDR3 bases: TGCAGCGCCCGGGACAGTGGGTATGGCTACACCTTC.